This T cell receptor (beta chain) appears in the sequencing data of a study of blood T cell repertoires in COVID-19. Study-wide context: Donors in the United States, Italy and Spain gave samples during acute or convalescent COVID-19. PBMCs, B-cell-depleted T cells, or T cells were the source of the cDNA or gDNA that made up the material.

The CDR3 sequence is 18 residues long. CDR1 SGHVS and CDR2 FQNEAQ come from the germline V gene. With V trimmed by 0 bases and J by 1 base, 4 bases remained unmatched. Source study methods: Amplified reference gene primers provided the basis for estimating nucleated cell counts. Some clones are missing from TCRdb's copy, which holds only in-frame ones; the method was immunoSEQ multiplex PCR. V and J calls plus clone size are reproduced from that table; the DNA served to infer D and trimming. The top ten hold roughly 1% of the sample, which has 120,000 to 150,000 clones, about 91% seen once. The sample comprised peripheral blood. V is TRBV7-8 and J is TRBJ2-2; TRBD2 matches 11 bases. This TCR came from a woman in her fifties or sixties with acute or convalescent COVID-19. The CDR3 here is CASSLAGTSGLNTGELFF. DNA of the CDR3: TGTGCCAGCAGCTTAGCCGGGACTAGCGGATTGAACACCGGGGAGCTGTTTTTT.